This T cell receptor beta chain appears in the sequencing data of a study of blood T cell repertoires in COVID-19 (dated by TCRdb to the early 2020s). General notes on the study: Collaborator samples came from the United States, Italy and Spain and covered acute and convalescent phases of COVID-19. Deeply sampled blood TCRbeta repertoires from subjects exposed to, actively infected with, or recovered from COVID-19 were included in the dataset. A freely available public database, intended as a resource for researchers studying the immune response to SARS-CoV-2, is where the repertoires were released. Sample metadata almost always included a de-identified subject ID, COVID-19 status, age in years and sex. The prospective study material was composed of cDNA or gDNA derived from T cells, B-cell-depleted T cells, or PBMCs. Samples came from the ongoing ImmuneRACE study (first 160 participants) plus 1,254 subjects from 6 global collaborators. Where available, HLA class I and class II types were obtained from metadata supplied by the sample provider rather than from assay-based typing.

On the study overall, not on this receptor specifically: The quantity of clinical and demographic metadata differed by source and by participant and was supplied without curation.

The collaborating institutions used their own protocols to collect whole blood in K2EDTA tubes. For TCRbeta analysis, collaborators shipped samples in one of three forms: frozen whole blood, isolated PBMCs, or DNA extracted from either of those sample types. The CDR3 covers 17 residues, taking in both the cysteine and the phenylalanine. Of the read, only the CDR3 DNA is kept; its 51 bases are in frame from base 1. Relative to germline, V is missing 5 bases and J is missing 5 bases, with 13 bases of the junction outside any gene match. As encoded in the germline V gene, CDR1 is SGHNT while CDR2 is YENEEA. Regarding this clone: Its antigen is not yet known. Base qualities were left out, and no much larger clone turns up one base away.

TCRbeta CDR3 regions were amplified from genomic DNA by means of the immunoSEQ Assay, a bias-controlled multiplex PCR. From the authors' description of their analysis: Nucleated cell counts per sample were estimated from amplification of reference gene primers within the assay. To quantify the absolute abundance of each unique TCRbeta CDR3 rearrangement, sequence reads were collapsed and filtered. For each sample, productive Simpson clonality was calculated by taking the square root of Simpson's diversity index across productive rearrangements. TCRdb carries this immuneACCESS record with in-frame sequences only. Its versions omit some clonotypes, under half of them owing to an unresolved V gene in the studies checked, with the rest unexplained. The V and J calls and the clone size are those of that table, but D and trimming were determined from the DNA. Within this sample are 3,000 to 4,000 clones, with 90% to 95% of them counted one time only. The ten largest clones capture roughly 6.6% of the sample.

The sequencing sample was made of peripheral blood. This receptor was obtained from a man aged 45-65 years with active COVID-19. The V and J segments used are TRBV11-3 and TRBJ2-1; 9 nucleotides in the junction match TRBD1. The CDR3 loop reads CASSPTRPGQGNNEQFF. The nucleotide sequence is TGTGCCAGCAGCCCTACCCGACCGGGACAGGGAAACAATGAGCAGTTCTTC.